This entry lists 30 T cell receptor beta chains sequenced from one sample in a study of CD8 T cells in ankylosing spondylitis. From the 5' RACE reads, TCRdb called clonotypes with MiXCR, one entry per CDR3 protein. This table holds about 30,000 distinct CDR3 sequences, 5.3% found once. Input material: blood, either unsorted or a sorted T cell fraction (not recorded which). The receptors come from a female donor with ankylosing spondylitis or in good health (not recorded which).

At least ten counts were recorded for this clonotype. The CDR3 spells CASSGGTGLEQYF. The CDR3 DNA reads TGTGCCAGCAGCGGGGGGACAGGGCTCGAGCAGTACTTC. The gene calls are TRBV9 and TRBJ2-7; 9 bases are shared with TRBD1. The CDR3 is 13 amino acids. The germline V gene encodes CDR1 SGDLS and CDR2 YYNGEE. V lost 3 bases and J lost 6; bases outside the gene matches: 4.

There are many counts of this clonotype. V gene TRBV9 combines with J gene TRBJ2-2, with D unresolved. CDR3 size: 14 residues. The germline V and J ends were trimmed by 3 bases and 6 bases, with 12 bases remaining between them. Germline lookup yields CDR1 SGDLS and CDR2 YYNGEE. In nucleotides, the CDR3 is TGTGCCAGCAGCGCAGGTACCCGGGCCGGGGAGCTGTTTTTT. Amino acids: CASSAGTRAGELFF. Looking up the rest from reference TRBV9 and TRBJ2-2 gives the full variable domain: DSGVTQTPKHLITATGQRVTLRCSPRSGDLSVYWYQQSLDQGLQFLIQYYNGEERAKGNILERFSAQQFPDLHSELNLSSLELGDSALYFCASSAGTRAGELFFGEGSRLTVL.

This clonotype was seen ten or more times. The chain combines TRBV9 with TRBJ1-3; TRBD1 is a possible D gene (5 bases). This CDR3 has 18 amino acids. Trimming pared 4 bases from V and 0 bases from J, leaving 20 bases between. The germline gives CDR1 SGDLS, CDR2 YYNGEE. CDR3 amino acids: CASSPGWQGSVSGNTIYF. The CDR3 bases are TGTGCCAGCAGCCCCGGTTGGCAGGGTTCGGTCTCTGGAAACACCATATATTTT.

This clonotype has ten or more counts. One end of the junction does not line up with germline, which may come from a read error. The gene calls are TRBV9 and TRBJ2-7, with 13 bases aligning to TRBD2. Germline V gene lookup returns CDR1 SGDLS and CDR2 YYNGEE. The CDR3 totals 16 residues. This CDR3 reads CASSAPGLAGTYEQYF. In DNA, the CDR3 is TGTGCCAGCAGCGCCCCGGGACTAGCGGGGACCTATGAGCAGTACTTC.

This clonotype showed up many times. CDR3: CASSVESGGTTDTQYF. In DNA form, the CDR3 reads TGTGCCAGCAGCGTGGAAAGCGGGGGGACCACAGATACGCAGTATTTT. The chain carries TRBV9 and TRBJ2-3; the match to TRBD2 covers 9 bases. This CDR3 has 16 residues. Germline V CDR1 and CDR2: SGDLS, YYNGEE. V was pared by 2 bases and J by 2 bases, with 6 bases of the junction left unmatched.

This clonotype has ten or more counts. The V call is TRBV9, the J call TRBJ1-2; 11 positions agree with TRBD1. Trimming cost V 0 bases and J 3 bases; bases outside gene matches: 7. The CDR3 runs to 17 residues. Germline CDR1 and CDR2: SGDLS and YYNGEE. The chain's CDR3 is CASSVDPRTGGDYGYTF. The CDR3 nucleotides are TGTGCCAGCAGCGTAGATCCCAGGACAGGGGGCGACTATGGCTACACCTTC.

This clonotype has only a few counts. The V gene is TRBV9, the J gene TRBJ2-3, with a tentative D call TRBD1 (6 bases). The CDR3 spans 16 residues. The V and J ends lost 4 bases and 5 bases respectively, with 20 bases between them. The germline gives CDR1 SGDLS, CDR2 YYNGEE. Here the CDR3 DNA reads TGTGCCAGCAGCCCTCGGCCCGGGACACTTAAAGATACGCAGTATTTT. Translation gives CASSPRPGTLKDTQYF.

There are many counts of this clonotype. Here the CDR3 reads CASSVEFTPDTQYF. The CDR3 DNA is TGTGCCAGCAGCGTAGAGTTTACCCCAGATACGCAGTATTTT. The V call is TRBV9, the J call TRBJ2-3; the D is unclear. The V end was cut by 0 bases, the J end by 4 bases, with 9 bases between. CDR1 is SGDLS and CDR2 is YYNGEE in the germline V gene. CDR3 length: 14 residues.

This clonotype has ten or more counts. The chain joins TRBV9 to TRBJ2-2, with D unclear. This CDR3 contains 15 residues. Germline values: CDR1 SGDLS, CDR2 YYNGEE. Trimming removed 4 bases at V and 2 bases at J, with 12 bases between. CDR3 amino acids: CASSPRTGNTGELFF. CDR3 sequence (DNA): TGTGCCAGCAGCCCCAGGACGGGTAACACCGGGGAGCTGTTTTTT.

This clonotype was seen many times. The chain carries TRBV9 and TRBJ2-3; TRBD2 matches at 10 bases. The V segment lost 2 bases and the J segment 6 bases; nucleotides outside the gene matches: 12. The CDR3 spans 17 residues. Germline CDR1 is SGDLS and CDR2 is YYNGEE. The CDR3 DNA sequence: TGTGCCAGCAGCGTTGGCCCGTTAGCGGGGGGTATGGATACGCAGTATTTT. Amino acids: CASSVGPLAGGMDTQYF.

This clonotype was counted at least ten times. The J gene is TRBJ1-4, the V gene TRBV9; D call uncertain. This CDR3 has 14 residues. The V gene's germline CDR1 is SGDLS and CDR2 YYNGEE. Between the trimmed V and J ends, which lost 0 bases and 8 bases, there was a span of 11 bases. DNA of the CDR3: TGTGCCAGCAGCGTAGACCCCTCCAGCGAAAAACTGTTTTTT. Protein product: CASSVDPSSEKLFF.

In its sample, this clonotype was seen many times. The rearrangement uses TRBV9 and TRBJ1-3, with D unclear. The ends were cut back, 4 bases at V and 0 bases at J, with 5 bases in the middle. The germline V gene has CDR1 SGDLS and CDR2 YYNGEE. This CDR3 region has 13 residues. The CDR3: CASSSSSGNTIYF. The CDR3, as DNA: TGTGCCAGCAGCAGCTCCTCTGGAAACACCATATATTTT.

This clonotype ranks as medium-sized (0.01 to 0.1%). The rearrangement joins TRBV9 to TRBJ2-7, with 7 nucleotides matching TRBD1. CDR1 and CDR2 from the germline V gene are SGDLS and YYNGEE. Germline trimming cut 3 bases from V and 6 bases from J; bases unmatched to any gene: 9. The CDR3 is 14 amino acids. CDR3 nucleotides: TGTGCCAGCAGCGAGACACAGGGGTCTAGCGAGCAGTACTTC. This sequence encodes CASSETQGSSEQYF.

This clonotype was picked up many times. J is TRBJ1-1 and V is TRBV10-1; D uncertain. The V end was cut by 0 bases, the J end by 8 bases, with 10 bases between. The CDR3 loop spans 13 amino acids. CDR1 is WNHNN, CDR2 SYGVQD, per germline (reference sequence). CDR3: CASSESTGVEAFF. In DNA, the CDR3 is TGCGCCAGCAGTGAGTCAACCGGGGTCGAAGCTTTCTTT.

In this sample, this clonotype turned up many times. This sequence joins TRBV9 and TRBJ2-5; D might be TRBD1 (6 bases). The CDR3 is 14 amino acids. With 4 bases removed from V and 5 bases from J, the gap between germline ends came to 15 bases. Germline CDR1 SGDLS, CDR2 YYNGEE. This CDR3 is CASSPQGQGETQYF. The CDR3 nucleotides read TGTGCCAGCAGCCCACAGGGCCAGGGGGAGACCCAGTACTTC.

This clonotype was recorded at least ten times. The chain couples TRBV9 to TRBJ1-2; unclear D gene. This CDR3 region has 17 residues. From germline, CDR1 is SGDLS and CDR2 YYNGEE. The V gene lost 1 base and the J gene lost 0 bases, with 16 bases spanning the gap. Written as DNA, the CDR3 is TGTGCCAGCAGCGTAAGTCCGGGCCAGCAAGCTAACTATGGCTACACCTTC. Amino acids: CASSVSPGQQANYGYTF.

This clonotype was seen repeatedly, ten times or more. The chain links TRBV9 to TRBJ2-3; D ambiguous. Germline V gene sequence: CDR1 SGDLS, CDR2 YYNGEE. The CDR3 runs 14 residues. Between the trimmed V and J ends, which lost 3 bases and 1 base, there was a span of 9 bases. The CDR3 loop is CASSANWGTDTQYF. For the CDR3, the DNA is TGTGCCAGCAGCGCCAACTGGGGCACAGATACGCAGTATTTT. Drawing the rest from reference TRBV9 and TRBJ2-3, the complete variable domain is DSGVTQTPKHLITATGQRVTLRCSPRSGDLSVYWYQQSLDQGLQFLIQYYNGEERAKGNILERFSAQQFPDLHSELNLSSLELGDSALYFCASSANWGTDTQYFGPGTRLTVL.

This clonotype showed up many times. Since a much larger clone is just one base distant, this may be a read error. V is TRBV9 and J is TRBJ1-1; D gene unclear. V lost 0 bases and J 1 base, leaving 4 bases between the germline ends. This CDR3 comprises 13 residues. Per germline, CDR1 SGDLS and CDR2 YYNGEE. CDR3 amino acids: CASSVDWNTEAFF. The CDR3 nucleotides are TGTGCCAGCAGCGTAGACTGGAACACTGAAGCTTTCTTT.

In this sample, this clonotype turned up many times. The V gene is TRBV9, the J gene TRBJ2-1; D tentatively reads TRBD1 or TRBD2 (6 bases each). The CDR3 contains 15 residues. V gave up 0 bases and J gave up 5 bases, with 12 bases separating them. Germline CDR1 SGDLS, CDR2 YYNGEE. The DNA for the CDR3 is TGTGCCAGCAGCGTAGGGGGGGCTAGCAACAATGAGCAGTTCTTC. It specifies CASSVGGASNNEQFF.

Ten or more counts support this clonotype. The chain uses TRBV9 and TRBJ2-7, with D uncertain. The V end was cut by 4 bases, the J end by 0 bases, with 11 bases between. CDR1 and CDR2 (germline): SGDLS, YYNGEE. This CDR3 is built from 14 residues. CDR3 residues: CASSPWLSSYEQYF. In DNA form, the CDR3 reads TGTGCCAGCAGCCCATGGCTTAGCTCCTACGAGCAGTACTTC. Complete variable domain (other parts from reference TRBV9 and TRBJ2-7): DSGVTQTPKHLITATGQRVTLRCSPRSGDLSVYWYQQSLDQGLQFLIQYYNGEERAKGNILERFSAQQFPDLHSELNLSSLELGDSALYFCASSPWLSSYEQYFGPGTRLTVT.

This clonotype was detected a few times. The chain carries TRBV9 and TRBJ1-3, with TRBD1 matching over 7 bases. The CDR3 covers 16 residues. Trimming removed 2 bases from V and 0 bases from J; junction bases left unmatched: 5. Germline CDR1 SGDLS, CDR2 YYNGEE. CDR3 DNA: TGTGCCAGCAGCGTTGCGGGACAGTCCTCTGGAAACACCATATATTTT. It specifies CASSVAGQSSGNTIYF.

The sample holds many counts of this clonotype. The V and J genes are TRBV9 and TRBJ2-2; the match to TRBD1 covers 8 bases. Germline CDR1 and CDR2: SGDLS and YYNGEE. V was pared by 3 bases and J by 7 bases, with 2 bases of the junction left unmatched. The length of the CDR3 is 13 residues. CDR3 region: CASSDTGGGELFF. CDR3 nucleotide sequence: TGTGCCAGCAGCGATACAGGGGGCGGGGAGCTGTTTTTT.

This clonotype was counted at least ten times. The CDR3 DNA reads TGTGCCAGCAGCGTAGATGATGGAACCAAAGCTGGAAACACCATATATTTT. This encodes CASSVDDGTKAGNTIYF. V gene TRBV9 combines with J gene TRBJ1-3; no firm D call. V was shortened by 0 bases and J by 2 bases, with 15 bases between the two germline ends. The CDR3 is 17 residues long. CDR1 and CDR2 (germline): SGDLS, YYNGEE.

This clonotype was picked up many times. J is TRBJ2-7 and V is TRBV9; D possibly corresponds to TRBD2 (5 bases). This CDR3 contains 15 residues. Trimming pared 0 bases from V and 4 bases from J, leaving 14 bases between. In germline, CDR1 is SGDLS, CDR2 YYNGEE. CDR3 loop: CASSVGGAAIYEQYF. The CDR3, as DNA: TGTGCCAGCAGCGTAGGGGGAGCCGCTATATACGAGCAGTACTTC.

This clonotype showed up many times. This rearrangement joins TRBV21-1 to TRBJ2-1; whether TRBD2, the table's D call, matches the DNA was not checked. TRBV21-1 is a documented pseudogene. The CDR3 has 20 amino acids. CDR3 bases: TGTGCCAGCAGCAAAGGGTGGAGCGGGAGAAAAAGAATGTCCTACAATGAGCAGTTCTTC. This sequence encodes CASSKGWSGRKRMSYNEQFF.

This clonotype was seen many times. The chain recombines TRBV9 with TRBJ1-6, with D unresolved. Trimming took off 0 bases at V and 8 bases at J, with 9 bases between the two ends. Per germline, CDR1 SGDLS and CDR2 YYNGEE. This CDR3 is built from 14 residues. CDR3 DNA: TGTGCCAGCAGCGTAGATATGGGGTATTCACCCCTCCACTTT. This encodes CASSVDMGYSPLHF.

This clonotype was counted ten times or more. The rearrangement links TRBV9 to TRBJ2-1; TRBD1 aligns across 7 bases. The CDR3 contains 12 residues. The V gene's germline CDR1 is SGDLS and CDR2 YYNGEE. Germline trimming cut 4 bases from V and 14 bases from J; bases unmatched to any gene: 9. The CDR3 nucleotides are TGTGCCAGCAGCTTCCTAGACAGGGAAAAGTTCTTC. As protein: CASSFLDREKFF. The full variable domain, in which reference TRBV9 and TRBJ2-1 provide the parts outside the CDR3, is DSGVTQTPKHLITATGQRVTLRCSPRSGDLSVYWYQQSLDQGLQFLIQYYNGEERAKGNILERFSAQQFPDLHSELNLSSLELGDSALYFCASSFLDREKFFGPGTRLTVL.

This clonotype was picked up many times. The chain has TRBV9 and TRBJ2-5; D might be TRBD1 or TRBD2, each matching 7 bases. Germline V lookup: CDR1 SGDLS, CDR2 YYNGEE. This CDR3 region has 15 residues. The ends were cut back, 3 bases at V and 8 bases at J, with 20 bases in the middle. As DNA, the CDR3 is TGTGCCAGCAGCGCGGGGGGACAGTCACTAGAAACCCAGTACTTC. Encoded protein: CASSAGGQSLETQYF.

This clonotype has at least ten counts. This chain links TRBV9 with TRBJ1-5; TRBD1 might be the D (6 bases). This CDR3 contains 14 residues. CDR1 SGDLS and CDR2 YYNGEE come from the germline V gene. Trimming took 4 bases from V and 2 from J, leaving 10 bases between them. The DNA of the CDR3 is TGTGCCAGCAGCCTAGGGGGAGGCAATCAGCCCCAGCATTTT. This sequence encodes CASSLGGGNQPQHF.

The chain links TRBV9 to TRBJ2-1, with D possibly TRBD1 on 6 matching bases. The V gene's germline CDR1 is SGDLS and CDR2 YYNGEE. V was trimmed by 4 bases and J by 7 bases, leaving 27 bases between them. The CDR3 is made up of 18 amino acids. CDR3 sequence: CASSLGVGTGLVVNEQFF. In nucleotides, the CDR3 is TGTGCCAGCAGCCTGGGAGTCGGCACAGGGTTGGTCGTGAATGAGCAGTTCTTC.